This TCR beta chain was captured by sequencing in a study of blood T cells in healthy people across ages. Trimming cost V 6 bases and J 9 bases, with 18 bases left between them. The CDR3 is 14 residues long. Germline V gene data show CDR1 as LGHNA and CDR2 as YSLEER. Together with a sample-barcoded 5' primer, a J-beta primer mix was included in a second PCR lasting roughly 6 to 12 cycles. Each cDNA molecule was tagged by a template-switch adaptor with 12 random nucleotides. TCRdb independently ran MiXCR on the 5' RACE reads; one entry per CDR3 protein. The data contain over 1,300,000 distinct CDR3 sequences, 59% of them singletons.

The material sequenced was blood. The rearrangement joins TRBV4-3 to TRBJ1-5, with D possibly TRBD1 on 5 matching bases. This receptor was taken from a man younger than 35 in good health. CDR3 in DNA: TGCGCCAGCAGTGTTGGGGGGTCCCGGACGCCCCAGCATTTT. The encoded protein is CASSVGGSRTPQHF.